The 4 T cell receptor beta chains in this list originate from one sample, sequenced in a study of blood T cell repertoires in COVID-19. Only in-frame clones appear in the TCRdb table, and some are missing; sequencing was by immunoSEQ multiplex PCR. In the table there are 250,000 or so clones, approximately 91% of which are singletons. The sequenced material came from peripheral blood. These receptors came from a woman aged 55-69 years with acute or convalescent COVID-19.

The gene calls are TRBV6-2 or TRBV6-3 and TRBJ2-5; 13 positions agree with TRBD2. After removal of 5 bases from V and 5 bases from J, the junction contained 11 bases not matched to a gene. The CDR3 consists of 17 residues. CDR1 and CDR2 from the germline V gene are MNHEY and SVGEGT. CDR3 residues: CASSRGLAGEREETQYF. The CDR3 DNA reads TGTGCCAGCAGTCGCGGACTAGCGGGAGAACGGGAGGAGACCCAGTACTTC.

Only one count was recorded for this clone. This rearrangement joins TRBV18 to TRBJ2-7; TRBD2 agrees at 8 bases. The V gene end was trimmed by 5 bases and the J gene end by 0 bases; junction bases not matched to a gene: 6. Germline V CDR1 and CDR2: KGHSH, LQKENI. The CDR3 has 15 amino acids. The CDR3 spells CASSAALAASYEQYF. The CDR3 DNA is TGTGCCAGCTCAGCCGCACTAGCGGCCTCCTACGAGCAGTACTTC.

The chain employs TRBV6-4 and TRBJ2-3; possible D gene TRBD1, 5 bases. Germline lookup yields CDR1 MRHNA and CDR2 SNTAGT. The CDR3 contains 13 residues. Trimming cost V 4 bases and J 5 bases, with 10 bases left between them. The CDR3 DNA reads TGTGCCAGCAGTGGGACATTGGGAGATACGCAGTATTTT. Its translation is CASSGTLGDTQYF.

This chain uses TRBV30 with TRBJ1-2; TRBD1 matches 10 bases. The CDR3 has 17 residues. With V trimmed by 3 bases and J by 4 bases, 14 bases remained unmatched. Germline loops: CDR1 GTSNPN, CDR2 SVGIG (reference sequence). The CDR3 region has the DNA TGTGCCTGGAGGGGGGGGACAGGGGAAAGGTTATCCTATGGCTACACCTTC. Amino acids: CAWRGGTGERLSYGYTF.